This T cell receptor (beta chain) emerged from a study of blood T cell repertoires in COVID-19. In Seattle, patients joined the study during active infection and were tracked longitudinally. Libraries were prepared by immunoSEQ multiplex PCR; TCRdb keeps only in-frame clonotypes and omits some of them. This table holds roughly 350,000 clones, about 90% found once. V lost 1 base, J lost 0 bases, and 8 bases lay in between. Germline CDR1 LGHNA, CDR2 YNFKEQ. This CDR3 has 15 amino acids. The clonotype comes from a woman in her forties or fifties with COVID-19, enrolled during active disease. This chain links TRBV4-2 with TRBJ2-3, with a tentative D call TRBD2 (5 bases). The sequencing input was peripheral blood. DNA for the CDR3: TGTGCCAGCAGCCAAGGGACTTCCAGCACAGATACGCAGTATTTT. This translates into CASSQGTSSTDTQYF.